A selection of T cell receptor beta chains follows, all from one sample in a study of beta chain features in type 1 diabetes. The method was immunoSEQ multiplex PCR; TCRdb's version includes in-frame clones alone and lacks a portion of them. The repertoire holds approximately 240,000 clones, with 16% as singletons. Sequenced material: naive CD4+ T cells from blood. The receptors come from a man younger than 40 with type 1 diabetes. The CDR3 runs from the conserved cysteine through the conserved F or W. The D gene is left open where the match is weak. For some rows the clone size is stated as once, few or many, or as a class when expanded; others skip it.

length | J | size | D | V | DNA | CDR3
16 | TRBJ2-1 | NA | TRBD2 | TRBV4-3 | TGCGCCAGCAGCCACCTAGCGGGAGGGACTTACAATGAGCAGTTCTTC | CASSHLAGGTYNEQFF
16 | TRBJ2-1 | NA | NA | TRBV11-2 | TGTGCCAGCAGCTTAGTTCGGACGCTTACAGTCAATGAGCAGTTCTTC | CASSLVRTLTVNEQFF
13 | TRBJ2-5 | few | NA | TRBV7-9 | TGTGCCAGCAGTCCTAGCGTACAAGAGACCCAGTACTTC | CASSPSVQETQYF
13 | TRBJ1-2 | few | NA | TRBV2 | TGTGCCAGCAGTGACCGGCAGGTCTATGGCTACACCTTC | CASSDRQVYGYTF
12 | TRBJ2-2 | NA | NA | TRBV11-2 | TGTGCCAGCAGCCCTTTTGCCGGGGAGCTGTTTTTT | CASSPFAGELFF
15 | TRBJ1-1 | NA | TRBD1 | TRBV5-4 | TGTGCCAGCAGCGCGACCGGGACAGGGAACACTGAAGCTTTCTTT | CASSATGTGNTEAFF
18 | TRBJ2-6 | NA | NA | TRBV18 | TGTGCCAGCTCACCACCAGGCCAGGTGAACTCTGGGGCCAACGTCCTGACTTTC | CASSPPGQVNSGANVLTF
15 | TRBJ1-5 | few | TRBD1 | TRBV25-1 | TGTGCCAGCAGTGCAGACAGGGGTAGCAATCAGCCCCAGCATTTT | CASSADRGSNQPQHF
15 | TRBJ1-4 | NA | NA | TRBV9 | TGTGCCAGCAGCCCGAGCGGAGGGACTAATGAAAAACTGTTTTTT | CASSPSGGTNEKLFF
14 | TRBJ1-1 | few | TRBD1 | TRBV4-1 | TGCGCCAGCAGCCAGACAGGGGGGTACGATGAAGCTTTCTTT | CASSQTGGYDEAFF